Presented here are 15 T cell receptor beta chains from one specimen sequenced in a study of OX40 agonist ivuxolimab in advanced cancers. The table came from immunoSEQ multiplex PCR; TCRdb's copy has only in-frame clones and leaves some out. The table lists about 61,000 clones, around 87% of them singletons. The specimen was CD4+ or CD8+ T cells sorted from blood, collected in a trial of the OX40 agonist ivuxolimab. Source of these receptors: an adult with an advanced solid tumor such as melanoma, head and neck, liver or kidney cancer.

The genes are TRBV2 and TRBJ1-1, with 8 bases aligning to TRBD1. The CDR3 contains 15 residues. V dropped 6 bases and J dropped 0; count of bases not matched to a gene: 6. Germline V CDR1 and CDR2: SNHLY, FYNNEI. CDR3 sequence: CASRDNRGVNTEAFF. CDR3 nucleotides: TGTGCCAGCAGGGACAACAGGGGGGTGAACACTGAAGCTTTCTTT.

The chain carries TRBV14 and TRBJ1-1; D remains ambiguous. The ends were cut back, 4 bases at V and 1 base at J, with 19 bases in the middle. The V gene's germline CDR1 is SGHDN and CDR2 FVKESK. The CDR3 length is 17 residues. The CDR3 DNA reads TGTGCCAGCAGCCTTAGAGGTATAGCGAGATCGAACACTGAAGCTTTCTTT. This sequence encodes CASSLRGIARSNTEAFF. The full variable domain, completed using reference TRBV14 and TRBJ1-1, is EAGVTQFPSHSVIEKGQTVTLRCDPISGHDNLYWYRRVMGKEIKFLLHFVKESKQDESGMPNNRFLAERTGGTYSTLKVQPAELEDSGVYFCASSLRGIARSNTEAFFGQGTRLTVV.

The V call is TRBV2, the J call TRBJ1-1, with a tentative D call TRBD1 (5 bases). The CDR3 extends over 14 amino acids. With 5 bases removed from V and 4 bases from J, the gap between germline ends came to 14 bases. Germline CDR1 reads SNHLY; CDR2 reads FYNNEI. The CDR3 loop reads CASSWDHGSTEAFF. CDR3 bases: TGTGCCAGCAGTTGGGACCACGGGAGCACTGAAGCTTTCTTT.

This chain's CDR3 is CASSRDSRRETQYF. The DNA of the CDR3 is TGTGCCAGTAGTAGGGATAGCAGGCGGGAGACCCAGTACTTC. This chain joins TRBV19 and TRBJ2-5; D gene ambiguous. This CDR3 has 14 residues. Trimming pared 4 bases from V and 5 bases from J, leaving 14 bases between. Germline CDR1 and CDR2: LNHDA and SQIVND (reference sequence).

The chain is built from TRBV27 and TRBJ2-2; TRBD2 matches at 10 bases. V shed 2 bases, J shed 4 bases, and the junction held 7 bases outside the gene matches. The CDR3 totals 17 residues. The V gene's germline CDR1 is MNHEY and CDR2 SMNVEV (reference sequence). Here the CDR3 DNA reads TGTGCCAGCAGTTTACCTAGCGGGGGCCTTCTCACCGGGGAGCTGTTTTTT. Its translation is CASSLPSGGLLTGELFF.

The chain is built from TRBV7-9 and TRBJ1-2; D might be TRBD1 (5 bases). V was cut by 1 base and J by 6 bases, with 15 bases left in between. Germline V lookup: CDR1 SEHNR, CDR2 FQNEAQ (reference sequence). This CDR3 comprises 15 residues. CDR3 sequence: CASSLDPGRGDGYTF. In DNA form, the CDR3 reads TGTGCCAGCAGCTTAGACCCGGGGAGGGGAGATGGCTACACCTTC.

On this clone itself: One end of the junction does not line up with germline, which may come from a read error. This chain joins TRBV7-7 and TRBJ2-1, with TRBD1 identical over 9 bases. Germline CDR1 reads SSHAT; CDR2 reads FNYEAQ (reference sequence). The CDR3 is 16 amino acids. Here the CDR3 DNA reads TGTGCTAGCAGCCCAAATACAGGGGGCCCCTACAATGAGCAGTTCTTC. It translates to CASSPNTGGPYNEQFF.

This clone was counted a single time. The gene calls are TRBV10-2 and TRBJ2-3, with 8 bases aligning to TRBD2. This CDR3 contains 15 residues. Germline CDR1 WSHSY, CDR2 SAAADI. J gave up 0 bases and V 8 bases, and 7 bases lay outside the gene matches. DNA for the CDR3: TGCGCCAGCCGGACGGCGGGGGGTAGCACAGATACGCAGTATTTT. It yields the protein CASRTAGGSTDTQYF.

Comment on this clone: Other DNA sequences of this sample code for an identical CDR3. The rearrangement links TRBV2 to TRBJ2-7; D is perhaps TRBD2 (6 bases). The germline gives CDR1 SNHLY, CDR2 FYNNEI. The CDR3 has 13 residues. Between the trimmed V and J ends, which lost 6 bases and 2 bases, there was a span of 11 bases. The CDR3 loop is CASRAGLTYEQYF. As DNA, the CDR3 is TGTGCCAGCAGGGCGGGACTCACCTACGAGCAGTACTTC.

This clone was seen a few times. The genes are TRBV5-1 and TRBJ1-1; unclear D gene. The V end lost 5 bases, the J end lost 2 bases, and 10 bases lay between the germline ends. This CDR3 comprises 13 residues. Per the germline V gene, CDR1 is SGHRS and CDR2 is YFSETQ. The CDR3 bases are TGCGCCAGCAGGACGAGAATAAACACTGAAGCTTTCTTT. Amino acid sequence: CASRTRINTEAFF.

V usage is TRBV5-1 and J usage is TRBJ1-1, with D unclear. V shed 5 bases and J shed 0 bases, with 8 bases lying between them. Germline loops: CDR1 SGHRS, CDR2 YFSETQ. This CDR3 has 13 amino acids. The CDR3, as DNA: TGCGCCAGCAGTCCCGGGGTGAACACTGAAGCTTTCTTT. It is translated as CASSPGVNTEAFF.

The V gene is TRBV18, the J gene TRBJ1-1; unclear D gene. The CDR3 extends over 11 amino acids. Per germline, CDR1 KGHSH and CDR2 LQKENI. The V end lost 6 bases, the J end lost 4 bases, and 6 bases lay between the germline ends. The DNA of the CDR3 is TGTGCCAGCTCGTCTAGCACTGAAGCTTTCTTT. Protein sequence: CASSSSTEAFF.

The rearrangement joins TRBV19 to TRBJ1-1, with 9 positions matching TRBD1. After removal of 6 bases from V and 0 bases from J, the junction contained 14 bases not matched to a gene. From germline, CDR1 is LNHDA and CDR2 SQIVND (reference sequence). The CDR3 has 18 amino acids. CDR3 DNA sequence: TGTGCCAGTAGGTTGAAGGGGACAGGGCTTTCCATGAACACTGAAGCTTTCTTT. Protein: CASRLKGTGLSMNTEAFF. Combining the CDR3 with reference TRBV19 and TRBJ1-1 gives the whole variable domain DGGITQSPKYLFRKEGQNVTLSCEQNLNHDAMYWYRQDPGQGLRLIYYSQIVNDFQKGDIAEGYSVSREKKESFPLTVTSAQKNPTAFYLCASRLKGTGLSMNTEAFFGQGTRLTVV.

This clone was recorded only once. The chain combines TRBV4-1 with TRBJ1-6, with D uncertain. This CDR3 has 14 residues. V was clipped by 3 bases and J by 7 bases, with 10 bases between them. Per germline, CDR1 MGHRA and CDR2 YSYEKL. The CDR3 DNA sequence: TGCGCCAGCAGCCAGTTTCCACGGAATTCACCCCTCCACTTT. Translation gives CASSQFPRNSPLHF.

The chain uses TRBV7-9 and TRBJ1-2; D remains ambiguous. V was pared by 1 base and J by 0 bases, with 15 bases between. Germline V lookup: CDR1 SEHNR, CDR2 FQNEAQ (reference sequence). The CDR3 sequence is 17 residues long. CDR3 DNA sequence: TGTGCCAGCAGCTTAGGCGGGGTGGGTAACTCTAACTATGGCTACACCTTC. Translated, it gives CASSLGGVGNSNYGYTF.